Below are 26 T cell receptor beta chains sequenced from a single sample in a study of CD8 T cells in ankylosing spondylitis. Each CDR3 protein gets one entry after TCRdb re-called the 5' RACE reads with MiXCR. The repertoire holds about 130,000 distinct CDR3 sequences, with roughly an eighth as singletons. What was sequenced was blood, either unsorted or a sorted T cell fraction (not recorded which). These receptors were collected from a female donor with ankylosing spondylitis or in good health (not recorded which).

V is TRBV6-6 and J is TRBJ2-7; TRBD2 matches at 9 bases. Germline loops: CDR1 MNHNY, CDR2 SVGAGI (reference sequence). The length of the CDR3 is 15 residues. V trimming: 4 bases; J trimming: 4 bases; junction bases outside the gene matches: 8. The CDR3 loop is CASSSYLAGQYEQYF. The CDR3 DNA reads TGTGCCAGCAGTTCATACCTAGCGGGACAGTACGAGCAGTACTTC.

The chain combines TRBV5-1 with TRBJ2-7; D possibly matches TRBD1 or TRBD2 (5 bases each). Trimming removed 0 bases from V and 0 bases from J, with 10 bases in between. The CDR3 loop spans 15 amino acids. CDR1 is SGHRS, CDR2 YFSETQ, per germline. As DNA, the CDR3 is TGCGCCAGCAGCTTGGTGGTCGGGACCTCCTACGAGCAGTACTTC. Translation: CASSLVVGTSYEQYF.

This clonotype was found many times. The J gene is TRBJ2-2, the V gene TRBV10-3; D is unresolved. From germline, CDR1 is ENHRY and CDR2 SYGVKD. Trimming pared 5 bases from V and 7 bases from J, leaving 23 bases between. The CDR3 consists of 17 residues. CDR3 loop: CAISSSPPGLVRGELFF. CDR3 bases: TGTGCCATCAGTAGTTCCCCGCCCGGGCTAGTTCGCGGGGAGCTGTTTTTT.

This clonotype was seen many times. The V gene is TRBV7-2, the J gene TRBJ2-5; D perhaps matches TRBD1 (5 bases). There are 15 residues in the CDR3. The ends were cut back, 4 bases at V and 3 bases at J, with 15 bases in the middle. Germline CDR1 and CDR2: SGHTA and FQGNSA. The CDR3 sequence: CASSSYRGMEETQYF. The CDR3 bases are TGTGCCAGCAGCTCGTATAGGGGAATGGAAGAGACCCAGTACTTC.

The J gene is TRBJ2-7, the V gene TRBV20-1; a weak D match, TRBD2 (6 bases). This CDR3 has 12 residues. Germline V gives CDR1 DFQATT, CDR2 SNEGSKA (reference sequence). V was trimmed by 5 bases and J by 5 bases, leaving 13 bases between them. The CDR3 loop reads CSARGLAHEQYF. CDR3 sequence (DNA): TGCAGTGCTCGGGGACTCGCCCACGAGCAGTACTTC.

This clonotype was recorded at least ten times. The rearrangement links TRBV6-1 to TRBJ1-3, with D perhaps TRBD1 (5 bases). This CDR3 is built from 15 residues. Trimming removed 6 bases at V and 2 bases at J, with 14 bases between. Per the germline V gene, CDR1 is MNHNS and CDR2 is SASEGT. CDR3 coding DNA: TGTGCCAGCAGCGGACTGGTGGGGCCTGGAAACACCATATATTTT. This encodes CASSGLVGPGNTIYF.

This clonotype is a singleton in its sample. V usage is TRBV11-3 and J usage is TRBJ2-5; 9 bases match TRBD1. Germline V gene sequence: CDR1 SGHNT, CDR2 YENEEA. The CDR3 is 15 amino acids. Unmatched junction bases numbered 8, after V lost 5 bases and J lost 4 bases. DNA of the CDR3: TGTGCCAGCAGCCCCGGGACAGGGTCTAGAGAGACCCAGTACTTC. Residues: CASSPGTGSRETQYF. Based on the CDR3 plus reference TRBV11-3 and TRBJ2-5, the full variable domain is EAGVVQSPRYKIIEKKQPVAFWCNPISGHNTLYWYLQNLGQGPELLIRYENEEAVDDSQLPKDRFSAERLKGVDSTLKIQPAELGDSAVYLCASSPGTGSRETQYFGPGTRLLVL.

This clonotype was counted ten times or more. The V and J genes are TRBV7-2 and TRBJ2-1; tentatively, D is TRBD1 (6 bases). This CDR3 has 13 residues. Per the germline V gene, CDR1 is SGHTA and CDR2 is FQGNSA. The V end was cut by 5 bases, the J end by 10 bases, with 15 bases between. This CDR3 is CASSAITGLEQFF. The CDR3 DNA sequence: TGTGCCAGCAGCGCAATAACAGGGCTAGAGCAGTTCTTC.

In its sample, this clonotype was seen many times. This chain uses TRBV28 with TRBJ1-5; 7 positions agree with TRBD1. Germline V gene data show CDR1 as MDHEN and CDR2 as SYDVKM. The CDR3 totals 14 residues. J gave up 8 bases and V 5 bases, and 9 bases lay outside the gene matches. The CDR3 sequence is CASSPGDSEKPQHF. In DNA form, the CDR3 reads TGTGCCAGCAGTCCGGGGGACAGCGAAAAGCCCCAGCATTTT.

This chain joins TRBV5-4 and TRBJ2-1; 8 positions match TRBD2. Germline V lookup: CDR1 SGHNT, CDR2 YYREEE (reference sequence). The length of the CDR3 is 14 residues. Trimming cost V 2 bases and J 9 bases; bases outside gene matches: 7. CDR3 DNA: TGTGCCAGCAGCTTTTCCGGGACTAGAGTTGAGCAGTTCTTC. This gives the protein CASSFSGTRVEQFF.

This clonotype was seen ten or more times. CDR3 sequence reads: CASSPKEGPGTYEQYF. As DNA, the CDR3 is TGTGCCAGCAGCCCGAAAGAAGGGCCGGGAACCTACGAGCAGTACTTC. The chain links TRBV7-9 to TRBJ2-7; D is possibly TRBD2 (5 bases). V was pared by 5 bases and J by 2 bases, with 19 bases between. There are 16 residues in the CDR3. Germline V CDR1 and CDR2: SEHNR, FQNEAQ (reference sequence).

The chain couples TRBV29-1 to TRBJ2-1, with TRBD2 matching over 12 bases. J gave up 7 bases and V 7 bases, and 8 bases lay outside the gene matches. The length of the CDR3 is 14 residues. CDR1 is SQVTM and CDR2 is ANQGSEA in the germline V gene. CDR3 DNA: TGCAGCGCACAACTAGCGGGAGGAAGTAATGAGCAGTTCTTC. It is translated as CSAQLAGGSNEQFF.

This clonotype came up many times. The chain is built from TRBV4-1 and TRBJ2-1, with a possible D match to TRBD2 (6 bases). The CDR3 loop spans 18 amino acids. Germline-derived CDR1 and CDR2 are MGHRA and YSYEKL. V was trimmed by 0 bases and J by 4 bases, leaving 19 bases between them. CDR3 nucleotide sequence: TGCGCCAGCAGCCAAGAGGGGGTGCTAAGCGGGTCGTACAATGAGCAGTTCTTC. The encoded protein is CASSQEGVLSGSYNEQFF.

This clonotype was counted many times. The J gene is TRBJ2-1, the V gene TRBV12-3 or TRBV12-4; 9 nucleotides match TRBD2. The CDR3 contains 14 residues. The ends lost 6 bases at V and 9 bases at J; junction bases unmatched: 9. The CDR3 is CASRVAGALSEQFF. CDR3 bases: TGTGCCAGCAGGGTAGCGGGGGCCCTCTCTGAGCAGTTCTTC.

V gene TRBV2 combines with J gene TRBJ2-3; 10 bases align to TRBD2. This CDR3 spans 17 amino acids. From germline, CDR1 is SNHLY and CDR2 FYNNEI. Germline trimming cut 6 bases from V and 7 bases from J; bases unmatched to any gene: 16. Here the CDR3 reads CASRARLAGSSANTQYF. The CDR3 DNA reads TGTGCCAGCAGAGCCAGACTAGCGGGTTCATCGGCAAATACGCAGTATTTT.

In its sample, this clonotype was seen many times. The chain couples TRBV20-1 to TRBJ2-7; a possible D gene is TRBD1 (5 bases). CDR1 and CDR2 (germline): DFQATT, SNEGSKA (reference sequence). V was shortened by 5 bases and J by 1 base, with 18 bases between the two germline ends. The CDR3 covers 15 residues. In DNA, the CDR3 is TGCAGTGCTGGCTACAGGAAATCGATTTCCTACGAGCAGTACTTC. It is translated as CSAGYRKSISYEQYF.

A few counts support this clonotype. V gene TRBV9 combines with J gene TRBJ2-1; D is possibly TRBD1 (5 bases). CDR1 and CDR2 from the germline V gene are SGDLS and YYNGEE. The germline V and J ends were trimmed by 4 bases and 8 bases, with 19 bases remaining between them. The CDR3 consists of 15 residues. The CDR3 DNA sequence: TGTGCCAGCAGCCGCGGACACTCTCAACGGGATGAGCAGTTCTTC. Translated, it gives CASSRGHSQRDEQFF.

The chain employs TRBV5-1 and TRBJ2-1, with D tentatively TRBD1 (6 bases). This CDR3 has 13 amino acids. Germline CDR1 is SGHRS and CDR2 is YFSETQ. The ends were cut back, 3 bases at V and 7 bases at J, with 11 bases in the middle. CDR3 sequence: CASSSQQGNEQFF. The CDR3 nucleotides are TGCGCCAGCAGCTCCCAACAGGGAAATGAGCAGTTCTTC.

This clonotype was counted only a few times. This chain joins TRBV7-2 and TRBJ2-1; the D call may be TRBD1 or TRBD2 (5 bases each). The CDR3 contains 14 residues. The germline V and J ends were trimmed by 6 bases and 5 bases, with 14 bases remaining between them. The germline V gene has CDR1 SGHTA and CDR2 FQGNSA. The CDR3 spells CASSYSTGHNEQFF. CDR3 DNA sequence: TGTGCCAGCAGTTATTCTACGGGGCACAATGAGCAGTTCTTC.

The rearrangement joins TRBV5-1 to TRBJ2-3; weak D call: TRBD1 (5 bases). Trimming stripped 3 bases from V and 8 bases from J, with 13 bases between. Germline loops: CDR1 SGHRS, CDR2 YFSETQ. This CDR3 spans 13 amino acids. CDR3 amino acids: CASSSGWDGTQYF. For the CDR3, the DNA is TGCGCCAGCAGCTCAGGGTGGGATGGTACGCAGTATTTT.

V and J are TRBV7-3 and TRBJ2-1; D is uncertain. Trimming removed 4 bases at V and 7 bases at J, with 11 bases between. The CDR3 totals 13 residues. Germline assignment: CDR1 SGHTA and CDR2 FQGTGA. The CDR3 protein is CASSSQTFNEQFF. In DNA, the CDR3 is TGTGCCAGCAGCTCCCAAACGTTTAATGAGCAGTTCTTC.

This clonotype has at least ten counts. The chain links TRBV10-3 to TRBJ2-7; TRBD2 matches at 8 bases. V was pared by 3 bases and J by 3 bases, with 7 bases of the junction left unmatched. The CDR3 runs to 15 residues. Germline CDR1 ENHRY, CDR2 SYGVKD. CDR3 nucleotide sequence: TGTGCCATCAGTGAAGGCGCGGGAGGAGTCTACGAGCAGTACTTC. This codes for CAISEGAGGVYEQYF.

This clonotype was detected ten times or more. CDR3 amino acids: CSAKPETQYF. The CDR3 DNA reads as TGCAGTGCTAAACCAGAGACCCAGTACTTC. This rearrangement joins TRBV20-1 to TRBJ2-5; no firm D call. The germline gives CDR1 DFQATT, CDR2 SNEGSKA (reference sequence). V lost 4 bases, J lost 4 bases, and 4 bases lay in between. This CDR3 contains 10 residues.

This clonotype came up a few times. V is TRBV27 and J is TRBJ2-6; D is perhaps TRBD1 (5 bases). V was clipped by 6 bases and J by 6 bases, with 12 bases between them. The germline V gene has CDR1 MNHEY and CDR2 SMNVEV (reference sequence). There are 14 residues in the CDR3. The CDR3 is CASSRDRAANVLTF. For the CDR3, the DNA is TGTGCCAGCAGCCGCGACAGAGCGGCCAACGTCCTGACTTTC. The entire variable domain, with the rest obtained from reference TRBV27 and TRBJ2-6, is as follows: EAQVTQNPRYLITVTGKKLTVTCSQNMNHEYMSWYRQDPGLGLRQIYYSMNVEVTDKGDVPEGYKVSRKEKRNFPLILESPSPNQTSLYFCASSRDRAANVLTFGAGSRLTVL.

There are a few counts of this clonotype. This chain uses TRBV7-2 with TRBJ2-1, with 9 nucleotides matching TRBD2. The CDR3 is made up of 15 amino acids. Germline CDR1 SGHTA, CDR2 FQGNSA. The V segment lost 4 bases and the J segment 7 bases; nucleotides outside the gene matches: 8. The CDR3 sequence: CASSSGTSLKNEQFF. The DNA of the CDR3 is TGTGCCAGCAGCTCCGGGACTAGCCTTAAGAATGAGCAGTTCTTC.

This clonotype has a count of ten or more. This chain uses TRBV20-1 with TRBJ2-2, with D tentatively TRBD2 (5 bases). The germline V gene has CDR1 DFQATT and CDR2 SNEGSKA (reference sequence). The V end lost 6 bases, the J end lost 0 bases, and 14 bases lay between the germline ends. The CDR3 is 15 residues long. CDR3 nucleotides: TGCAGTGCCAAGAGGTCCGGGGCGAACACCGGGGAGCTGTTTTTT. Translated, it gives CSAKRSGANTGELFF.